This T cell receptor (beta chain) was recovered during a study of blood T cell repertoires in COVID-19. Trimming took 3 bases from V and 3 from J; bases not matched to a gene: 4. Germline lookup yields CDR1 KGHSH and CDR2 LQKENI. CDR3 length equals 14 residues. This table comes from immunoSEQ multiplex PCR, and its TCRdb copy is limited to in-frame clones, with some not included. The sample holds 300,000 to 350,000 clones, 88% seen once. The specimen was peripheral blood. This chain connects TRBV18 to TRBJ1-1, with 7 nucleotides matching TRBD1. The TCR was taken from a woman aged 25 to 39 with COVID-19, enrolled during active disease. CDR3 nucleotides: TGTGCCAGCTCACCCATGGACAGGCACACTGAAGCTTTCTTT. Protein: CASSPMDRHTEAFF.